Shown below are 22 T cell receptor beta chains from a single sample sequenced in a study of T cell responses to AZD1222 COVID-19 vaccine. Generated by immunoSEQ multiplex PCR, the TCRdb table keeps only in-frame clones and is missing some. The table shows about 82,000 clones, with 90% occurring only once. Sequencing used peripheral blood, obtained on day 0 of AZD1222 vaccination. These receptors were obtained from an adult in good health.

The CDR3: CASSPPKNIQYF. Written as DNA, the CDR3 is TGTGCCAGCAGTCCCCCCAAAAACATTCAGTACTTC. The chain combines TRBV28 with TRBJ2-4; D not certain. The CDR3 totals 12 residues. Trimming removed 5 bases at V and 2 bases at J, with 4 bases between. From germline, CDR1 is MDHEN and CDR2 SYDVKM.

The chain is built from TRBV5-4 and TRBJ1-2, with D hard to call. Per germline, CDR1 SGHNT and CDR2 YYREEE (reference sequence). The CDR3 runs 15 residues. V was shortened by 0 bases and J by 2 bases, with 11 bases between the two germline ends. The CDR3 loop is CASSLAPNPNYGYTF. CDR3 coding DNA: TGTGCCAGCAGCTTGGCTCCTAACCCCAACTATGGCTACACCTTC.

The CDR3 DNA reads as TGTGCCAGCTCACCGATCTCTAGCGGGGGCAGAGATACGCAGTATTTT. This codes for CASSPISSGGRDTQYF. This rearrangement joins TRBV18 to TRBJ2-3; 10 bases align to TRBD2. The CDR3 extends over 16 amino acids. Germline V lookup: CDR1 KGHSH, CDR2 LQKENI. V was clipped by 3 bases and J by 5 bases; unmatched bases: 8.

V gene TRBV19 combines with J gene TRBJ1-1, with D perhaps TRBD1 (5 bases). The CDR3 is made up of 13 amino acids. Trimming cost V 10 bases and J 1 base, with 13 bases left between them. Germline-derived CDR1 and CDR2 are LNHDA and SQIVND (reference sequence). Here the CDR3 reads CAISTQANTEAFF. The CDR3 DNA follows: TGTGCCATCAGTACACAGGCGAACACTGAAGCTTTCTTT.

V usage is TRBV19 and J usage is TRBJ2-7; possible D gene TRBD1, 6 bases. Trimming shortened V by 5 bases and J by 2 bases, and 13 bases separated the two germline ends. This CDR3 contains 14 residues. CDR1 and CDR2 (germline): LNHDA, SQIVND (reference sequence). CDR3 protein: CASSFQAGAYEQYF. The CDR3 bases are TGTGCCAGTAGTTTTCAGGCAGGGGCCTACGAGCAGTACTTC. The full variable domain, rest sourced from reference TRBV19 and TRBJ2-7, is DGGITQSPKYLFRKEGQNVTLSCEQNLNHDAMYWYRQDPGQGLRLIYYSQIVNDFQKGDIAEGYSVSREKKESFPLTVTSAQKNPTAFYLCASSFQAGAYEQYFGPGTRLTVT.

This chain uses TRBV4-1 with TRBJ1-4, with 12 bases matching TRBD1. CDR1 is MGHRA and CDR2 is YSYEKL in the germline V gene. The V segment lost 2 bases and the J segment 5 bases; nucleotides outside the gene matches: 6. The CDR3 is 17 amino acids. CDR3 nucleotides: TGCGCCAGCAGCCAATACCGGGACAGGGGGCAAAATGAAAAACTGTTTTTT. It encodes CASSQYRDRGQNEKLFF.

With regard to this clone: The junction and the germline gene differ at one end; a read error may be behind it. The chain employs TRBV7-7 and TRBJ1-2, with 7 nucleotides matching TRBD1. Germline V gene sequence: CDR1 SSHAT, CDR2 FNYEAQ (reference sequence). The CDR3 extends over 14 amino acids. In DNA form, the CDR3 reads TGTGCTAGCAGCCCATACACGACAGGGTATGGCTACACCTTC. This codes for CASSPYTTGYGYTF.

CDR3 DNA sequence: TGTGCCAGCAGTTTATCAGGCGCCGGGGAGCTGTTTTTT. It codes for CASSLSGAGELFF. The gene calls are TRBV28 and TRBJ2-2; no reliable D call. Deletions cut 1 base from V and 6 bases from J, with 6 bases between. CDR1 is MDHEN, CDR2 SYDVKM, per germline. The CDR3 is 13 amino acids.

The CDR3 DNA is TGTGCCAGCTCACCTTACAGCGGTCAAGAGACCCAGTACTTC. It yields the protein CASSPYSGQETQYF. This chain uses TRBV18 with TRBJ2-5; D might be TRBD2 (5 bases). Between the trimmed V and J ends, which lost 3 bases and 2 bases, there was a span of 10 bases. Germline loops: CDR1 KGHSH, CDR2 LQKENI. The CDR3 is made up of 14 amino acids. The full variable domain, rest sourced from reference TRBV18 and TRBJ2-5, is NAGVMQNPRHLVRRRGQEARLRCSPMKGHSHVYWYRQLPEEGLKFMVYLQKENIIDESGMPKERFSAEFPKEGPSILRIQQVVRGDSAAYFCASSPYSGQETQYFGPGTRLLVL.

This rearrangement joins TRBV18 to TRBJ1-1; D might be TRBD1 (6 bases). The germline gives CDR1 KGHSH, CDR2 LQKENI. V was shortened by 6 bases and J by 3 bases, with 17 bases between the two germline ends. This CDR3 has 15 residues. CDR3 DNA sequence: TGTGCCAGCTCCTTAGCACAGGGTTTGGACACTGAAGCTTTCTTT. It encodes CASSLAQGLDTEAFF. The whole variable domain, remainder taken from reference TRBV18 and TRBJ1-1, is NAGVMQNPRHLVRRRGQEARLRCSPMKGHSHVYWYRQLPEEGLKFMVYLQKENIIDESGMPKERFSAEFPKEGPSILRIQQVVRGDSAAYFCASSLAQGLDTEAFFGQGTRLTVV.

The chain uses TRBV18 and TRBJ2-1, with D tentatively TRBD1 (6 bases). This CDR3 is built from 16 residues. V dropped 0 bases and J dropped 3 bases, with 12 bases sitting between them. Germline CDR1 KGHSH, CDR2 LQKENI. Written as DNA, the CDR3 is TGTGCCAGCTCACCACCAACAGGGAATATCTACAATGAGCAGTTCTTC. This codes for CASSPPTGNIYNEQFF. Filled out from reference TRBV18 and TRBJ2-1, the complete variable domain reads NAGVMQNPRHLVRRRGQEARLRCSPMKGHSHVYWYRQLPEEGLKFMVYLQKENIIDESGMPKERFSAEFPKEGPSILRIQQVVRGDSAAYFCASSPPTGNIYNEQFFGPGTRLTVL.

The chain carries TRBV6-1 and TRBJ2-7, with D perhaps TRBD2 (6 bases). Germline-derived CDR1 and CDR2 are MNHNS and SASEGT. The CDR3 consists of 16 residues. The ends were cut back, 2 bases at V and 2 bases at J, with 16 bases in the middle. CDR3 region: CASSERGGSGAYEQYF. CDR3 nucleotide sequence: TGTGCCAGCAGTGAAAGGGGTGGTAGCGGCGCCTACGAGCAGTACTTC.

The rearrangement uses TRBV25-1 and TRBJ2-7; a possible D gene is TRBD1 (6 bases). Germline CDR1 is MGHDK and CDR2 is SYGVNS. The CDR3 sequence is 15 residues long. The V end lost 8 bases, the J end lost 5 bases, and 22 bases lay between the germline ends. The CDR3 loop is CASGRTRAGDHEQYF. The CDR3 DNA follows: TGTGCCAGCGGACGGACCCGGGCAGGGGACCACGAGCAGTACTTC.

J is TRBJ1-1 and V is TRBV18; 7 positions agree with TRBD1. The CDR3 has 16 residues. In germline, CDR1 is KGHSH, CDR2 LQKENI. V was clipped by 3 bases and J by 0 bases; unmatched bases: 7. CDR3 DNA: TGTGCCAGCTCACCGGCAGGGGGAGGGGTGAACACTGAAGCTTTCTTT. Translating gives CASSPAGGGVNTEAFF.

The rearrangement links TRBV10-3 to TRBJ1-4, with 7 bases that match TRBD1. Germline V gene sequence: CDR1 ENHRY, CDR2 SYGVKD. CDR3 length: 13 amino acids. V lost 8 bases to trimming and J lost 2 bases; unmatched junction nucleotides: 2. CDR3 coding DNA: TGTGCCATCCGGACAGGCACTAATGAAAAACTGTTTTTT. It specifies CAIRTGTNEKLFF.

The V and J genes are TRBV6-5 and TRBJ2-3; possibly TRBD2 for D (6 bases). CDR1 is MNHEY and CDR2 is SVGAGI in the germline V gene. The ends were cut back, 4 bases at V and 1 base at J, with 12 bases in the middle. The CDR3 has 15 residues. The CDR3 DNA is TGTGCCAGCAGTTCTCGGGGGTCGGGCACAGATACGCAGTATTTT. This gives the protein CASSSRGSGTDTQYF.

The V call is TRBV5-4, the J call TRBJ1-1; D call uncertain. Trimming cost V 0 bases and J 0 bases, with 6 bases left between them. Germline V gene lookup returns CDR1 SGHNT and CDR2 YYREEE (reference sequence). The CDR3 is 14 amino acids. In DNA, the CDR3 is TGTGCCAGCAGCTTGGCCACCATGAACACTGAAGCTTTCTTT. This translates into CASSLATMNTEAFF.

The chain combines TRBV18 with TRBJ1-1; the D is unclear. Germline CDR1 KGHSH, CDR2 LQKENI. Trimming stripped 1 base from V and 0 bases from J, with 9 bases between. CDR3 size: 15 residues. The CDR3 is CASSPLGSLNTEAFF. CDR3 bases: TGTGCCAGCTCACCACTGGGTAGCTTGAACACTGAAGCTTTCTTT. The full variable domain, with the rest looked up from reference TRBV18 and TRBJ1-1, is NAGVMQNPRHLVRRRGQEARLRCSPMKGHSHVYWYRQLPEEGLKFMVYLQKENIIDESGMPKERFSAEFPKEGPSILRIQQVVRGDSAAYFCASSPLGSLNTEAFFGQGTRLTVV.

This chain connects TRBV11-2 to TRBJ2-7; TRBD1 matches 9 bases. J lost 4 bases, V lost 6 bases, and 7 bases had no gene match. This CDR3 region has 14 residues. Germline lookup yields CDR1 SGHAT and CDR2 FQNNGV. The CDR3 DNA follows: TGTGCCAGCAGGCGACAGGGGGGATCGTACGAGCAGTACTTC. Translated, it gives CASRRQGGSYEQYF.

The chain couples TRBV10-3 to TRBJ2-2; D may be TRBD2 (6 bases). Germline-derived CDR1 and CDR2 are ENHRY and SYGVKD. Trimming stripped 2 bases from V and 13 bases from J, with 11 bases between. The CDR3 is 12 residues long. This chain's CDR3 is CAISEGGLGLFF. For the CDR3, the DNA is TGTGCCATCAGTGAGGGAGGGCTTGGGCTGTTTTTT.

This chain links TRBV24-1 with TRBJ1-2; a weak D match, TRBD1 (5 bases). Per the germline V gene, CDR1 is KGHDR and CDR2 is SFDVKD. The CDR3 length is 13 residues. CDR3 sequence: CAAGEGLGYGYTF. In nucleotides, the CDR3 is TGTGCGGCCGGGGAGGGGCTCGGGTATGGCTACACCTTC.

The CDR3 DNA follows: TGTGCCAGCAGCTCCCGCCGACACACGGGGGGGATGATTGAGCAGTTCTTC. Protein product: CASSSRRHTGGMIEQFF. The V and J genes are TRBV21-1 and TRBJ2-1; the table assigns TRBD2, which was not confirmed against the DNA. TRBV21-1 is marked as a pseudogene. This CDR3 contains 17 residues.